This passage covers 21 T cell receptor beta chains from one sample sequenced in a study of shared clonotypes between healthy human individuals. Libraries were prepared by immunoSEQ multiplex PCR; TCRdb keeps only in-frame clonotypes and omits some of them. The sample gives 2 million to 2.5 million clones, approximately 95% of which show up once; under 0.15% is in the top ten. Sequenced sample: naive CD4+ T cells sorted from blood. Indicated subset: CD45RA+ positively selected. The receptors were gathered from a man younger than 30 in good health.

The rearrangement uses TRBV6-5 and TRBJ1-2; tentative D call: TRBD1 (6 bases). CDR1 MNHEY and CDR2 SVGAGI come from the germline V gene. V gave up 2 bases and J gave up 4 bases, with 11 bases separating them. The CDR3 is 14 amino acids. The CDR3 bases are TGTGCCAGCAGTTACGGAAGGGGGGTCTATGGCTACACCTTC. Its protein is CASSYGRGVYGYTF.

The V and J genes are TRBV30 and TRBJ2-7; D remains unclear. The CDR3 has 12 residues. CDR1 GTSNPN and CDR2 SVGIG come from the germline V gene (reference sequence). Between the trimmed V and J ends, which lost 4 bases and 5 bases, there was a span of 12 bases. Written as DNA, the CDR3 is TGTGCCTGGACCCGTTTCAGAGACGAGCAGTACTTC. This gives the protein CAWTRFRDEQYF.

The chain joins TRBV6-5 to TRBJ2-3; TRBD1 might be the D (7 bases). The V end lost 0 bases, the J end lost 3 bases, and 13 bases lay between the germline ends. The CDR3 loop spans 16 amino acids. CDR1 and CDR2 (germline): MNHEY, SVGAGI. CDR3: CASSYSSQGGTDTQYF. The CDR3 region has the DNA TGTGCCAGCAGTTACTCGAGTCAGGGGGGAACAGATACGCAGTATTTT.

V usage is TRBV9 and J usage is TRBJ2-2, with D tentatively TRBD1 (6 bases). The V gene lost 4 bases and the J gene lost 6 bases, with 13 bases spanning the gap. The CDR3 extends over 14 amino acids. Germline V CDR1 and CDR2: SGDLS, YYNGEE. The CDR3 sequence is CASSPQGRAGELFF. CDR3 in DNA: TGTGCCAGCAGCCCACAGGGAAGGGCCGGGGAGCTGTTTTTT.

This sequence joins TRBV19 and TRBJ2-7; 7 bases match TRBD1. There are 13 residues in the CDR3. CDR1 and CDR2 (germline): LNHDA, SQIVND (reference sequence). The V segment lost 10 bases and the J segment 5 bases; nucleotides outside the gene matches: 11. The CDR3 nucleotides are TGTGCCACCCGGACAGGTGGAAAGGACGAGCAGTACTTC. This sequence encodes CATRTGGKDEQYF.

Comments on this clone: The same CDR3 also results from other DNA sequences found in this sample. The V gene is TRBV5-1, the J gene TRBJ2-2, with 8 bases lining up with TRBD1. With V trimmed by 4 bases and J by 1 base, 0 bases remained unmatched. Germline loops: CDR1 SGHRS, CDR2 YFSETQ. The CDR3 sequence is 14 residues long. CDR3 sequence: CASSGTGNTGELFF. The CDR3 nucleotides read TGCGCCAGCAGCGGGACAGGGAACACCGGGGAGCTGTTTTTT.

CDR3 nucleotides: TGTGCCAGCAGATCGGCAGGGGGCTTAGGCGCTGAAGCTTTCTTT. Translating it yields CASRSAGGLGAEAFF. This chain joins TRBV28 and TRBJ1-1; 8 nucleotides align to TRBD1. The J segment lost 6 bases and the V segment lost 6 bases, leaving 12 bases of the junction unmatched. Germline V gives CDR1 MDHEN, CDR2 SYDVKM. The CDR3 contains 15 residues.

The chain links TRBV29-1 to TRBJ2-2, with a possible D match to TRBD2 (6 bases). In germline, CDR1 is SQVTM, CDR2 ANQGSEA. The CDR3 runs 14 residues. Between the trimmed V and J ends, which lost 7 bases and 0 bases, there was a span of 12 bases. The CDR3 nucleotides read TGCAGCGGGGGGGAAACCGCGAACACCGGGGAGCTGTTTTTT. Translated: CSGGETANTGELFF.

The rearrangement joins TRBV27 to TRBJ2-7; D might be TRBD2 (5 bases). V lost 5 bases to trimming and J lost 0 bases, with 14 bases between them. The CDR3 runs 15 residues. CDR1 is MNHEY and CDR2 is SMNVEV in the germline V gene (reference sequence). DNA for the CDR3: TGTGCCAGCAGTCGAGGGTCCCTGGACTCCTACGAGCAGTACTTC. Residues: CASSRGSLDSYEQYF.

The genes are TRBV27 and TRBJ1-6; 10 bases line up with TRBD1. J gave up 5 bases and V 6 bases, and 4 bases lay outside the gene matches. The CDR3 sequence is 15 residues long. Per germline, CDR1 MNHEY and CDR2 SMNVEV (reference sequence). The CDR3 DNA reads as TGTGCCAGCAGACTCGGGACAGGGGATAATTCACCCCTCCACTTT. It encodes CASRLGTGDNSPLHF.

The rearrangement links TRBV19 to TRBJ2-7; either TRBD1 or TRBD2 may fit D (5 bases each). From germline, CDR1 is LNHDA and CDR2 SQIVND (reference sequence). The CDR3 has 14 residues. Trimming shortened V by 4 bases and J by 2 bases, and 12 bases separated the two germline ends. The CDR3 region is CASSRERGPYEQYF. Written as DNA, the CDR3 is TGTGCCAGTAGTAGGGAGAGGGGACCCTACGAGCAGTACTTC.

The rearrangement joins TRBV10-3 to TRBJ1-2, with TRBD1 as a possible D gene (5 bases). Trimming pared 6 bases from V and 6 bases from J, leaving 14 bases between. This CDR3 spans 13 amino acids. Germline values: CDR1 ENHRY, CDR2 SYGVKD. The CDR3: CAIRADSIHGYTF. The CDR3 DNA reads as TGTGCCATCAGAGCCGACAGTATCCATGGCTACACCTTC.

V is TRBV29-1 and J is TRBJ2-3, with 7 positions matching TRBD2. The CDR3 length is 14 residues. V was clipped by 2 bases and J by 4 bases; unmatched bases: 6. Germline V CDR1 and CDR2: SQVTM, ANQGSEA. The CDR3 here is CSVESPGGADTQYF. CDR3 DNA sequence: TGCAGCGTTGAATCACCGGGGGGTGCAGATACGCAGTATTTT.

The chain links TRBV18 to TRBJ1-4, with 10 bases matching TRBD1. The CDR3 length is 17 residues. CDR1 and CDR2 from the germline V gene are KGHSH and LQKENI. Germline trimming cut 3 bases from V and 8 bases from J; bases unmatched to any gene: 12. DNA of the CDR3: TGTGCCAGCTCACCGCAGGGGACAGGGGAGAATCGGGAAAAACTGTTTTTT. As protein: CASSPQGTGENREKLFF.

This chain joins TRBV18 and TRBJ2-7; D uncertain. This CDR3 is 18 amino acids long. Germline loops: CDR1 KGHSH, CDR2 LQKENI. Trimming cost V 5 bases and J 0 bases, with 23 bases left between them. The CDR3 region is CASSLATNTLTFSYEQYF. In DNA form, the CDR3 reads TGTGCCAGCTCATTGGCGACCAATACACTAACATTCTCCTACGAGCAGTACTTC.

J is TRBJ1-3 and V is TRBV5-8; D ambiguous. The CDR3 covers 16 residues. Looked up from germline, CDR1 is SGHTS and CDR2 is YDEGEE. V dropped 2 bases and J dropped 1 base, with 13 bases sitting between them. The CDR3 protein is CASSLGTSHSGNTIYF. DNA for the CDR3: TGTGCCAGCAGCTTAGGAACGAGTCATTCTGGAAACACCATATATTTT.

V gene TRBV18 combines with J gene TRBJ2-1, with D possibly TRBD1 on 6 matching bases. Trimming removed 3 bases from V and 3 bases from J, with 12 bases in between. The length of the CDR3 is 15 residues. CDR1 and CDR2 (germline): KGHSH, LQKENI. The CDR3: CASSPGWGLYNEQFF. The CDR3 bases are TGTGCCAGCTCACCGGGTTGGGGGCTCTACAATGAGCAGTTCTTC.

The J gene is TRBJ2-3, the V gene TRBV11-3; tentative D call: TRBD2 (5 bases). Looked up from germline, CDR1 is SGHNT and CDR2 is YENEEA. CDR3 length equals 17 residues. V lost 1 base and J lost 5, with 19 bases in between. CDR3 region: CASSLGFQPPEGDTQYF. The CDR3 coding sequence is TGTGCCAGCAGCTTAGGTTTCCAGCCGCCCGAGGGAGATACGCAGTATTTT.

This clone was seen only once. The chain joins TRBV12-5 to TRBJ1-2; possible D gene TRBD1, 5 bases. Germline lookup yields CDR1 LGHNT and CDR2 FRNRAP. This CDR3 region has 15 residues. The V and J ends lost 1 base and 5 bases respectively, with 14 bases between them. CDR3 nucleotide sequence: TGTGCTAGTGGTTTGGACAGGTTGGGGCTTTATGGCTACACCTTC. Translating gives CASGLDRLGLYGYTF.

This rearrangement joins TRBV28 to TRBJ2-7; possible D gene TRBD1, 6 bases. CDR1 MDHEN and CDR2 SYDVKM come from the germline V gene. The CDR3 runs to 17 residues. The V and J ends lost 6 bases and 1 base respectively, with 22 bases between them. Here the CDR3 DNA reads TGTGCCAGCAGCTCCCTCGCGAAATCAGGGGATTCCTACGAGCAGTACTTC. This gives the protein CASSSLAKSGDSYEQYF.

V is TRBV27 and J is TRBJ1-2; 8 nucleotides line up with TRBD1. Losses at the gene ends were 4 bases for V and 7 bases for J; bases not matched to a gene: 8. The CDR3 length is 14 residues. Germline V lookup: CDR1 MNHEY, CDR2 SMNVEV (reference sequence). The CDR3: CASSSKTGGVGYTF. For the CDR3, the DNA is TGTGCCAGCAGTTCTAAAACAGGGGGGGTTGGCTACACCTTC.